This T cell receptor beta chain was sequenced for a study of blood T cell repertoires in COVID-19. Study-wide background: The study drew acute and convalescent COVID-19 samples from the United States, Italy and Spain.

Participants spanned ages roughly 18 to 95 years and resided in 24 US areas. Assignments of participants to cohorts depended upon their own reported clinical history. Measured with immunoSEQ multiplex PCR; TCRdb has only the in-frame clones, and not every one. Here the sample spans 310,000 or so clones, 85% to 90% being singletons. The V end lost 6 bases, the J end lost 1 base, and 12 bases lay between the germline ends. Germline V gene data show CDR1 as MNHEY and CDR2 as SVGAGI. CDR3 length equals 14 residues. The source is a woman under 30 who had recovered from COVID-19. The V gene is TRBV6-5, the J gene TRBJ1-2; D call uncertain. What was sequenced was PBMCs or T cells enriched from blood (not recorded which). CDR3: CASSPATINYGYTF. CDR3 bases: TGTGCCAGCAGCCCCGCCACAATTAACTATGGCTACACCTTC.